This T cell receptor beta chain was found in a study of CD8+ T cells in alopecia areata. Study results and limitations: Tofacitinib significantly decreased scalp clonality and expanded CD8+ clones among top 100. Any link of baseline CD8+ expansion to response, resting on one nonresponder, remains uncertain. Clonality exceeded that of normal scalp in lesional scalp, most notably in alopecia totalis/universalis.

CDR1 is SGHRS, CDR2 YFSETQ, per germline. CDR3 size: 14 residues. V gave up 2 bases and J gave up 4 bases, with 11 bases separating them. The treatment: oral pan-JAK inhibitor, 5-10 mg twice daily. Peripheral blood and lesional scalp punch biopsies were taken from alopecia areata patients. Reverse transcription of extracted RNA yielded cDNA, which provided the sequencing template. Only in-frame clones appear in the TCRdb table, and some are missing; sequencing was by immunoSEQ multiplex PCR. The data show 200,000 to 250,000 clones, with under 60% seen just once and 1.5% to 2% held by the top ten. Note on this clone: Antigen: not known.

This sample comprised CD4+ T cells sorted from blood, obtained at week 4, from a patient treated with tofacitinib. This chain uses TRBV5-1 with TRBJ2-3; D is tentatively TRBD1 or TRBD2 (5 bases each). The TCR was taken from a human donor with alopecia areata. The CDR3: CASSLGRDPDTQYF. DNA for the CDR3: TGCGCCAGCAGCTTAGGTAGGGACCCAGATACGCAGTATTTT.